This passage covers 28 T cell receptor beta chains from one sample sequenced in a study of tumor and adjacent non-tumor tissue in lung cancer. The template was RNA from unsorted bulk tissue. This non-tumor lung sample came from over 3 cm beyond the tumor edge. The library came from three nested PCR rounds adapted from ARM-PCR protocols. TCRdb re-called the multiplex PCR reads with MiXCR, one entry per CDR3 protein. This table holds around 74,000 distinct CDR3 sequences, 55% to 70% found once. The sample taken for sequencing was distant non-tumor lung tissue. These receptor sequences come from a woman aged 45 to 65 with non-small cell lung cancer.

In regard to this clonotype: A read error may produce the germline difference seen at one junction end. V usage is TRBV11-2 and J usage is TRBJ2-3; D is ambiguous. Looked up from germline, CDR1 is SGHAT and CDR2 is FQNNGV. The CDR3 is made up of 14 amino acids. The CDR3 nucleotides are TGTGCCAGTAGCTTACACACTTACACAGATACGGAGTATTTT. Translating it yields CASSLHTYTDTEYF.

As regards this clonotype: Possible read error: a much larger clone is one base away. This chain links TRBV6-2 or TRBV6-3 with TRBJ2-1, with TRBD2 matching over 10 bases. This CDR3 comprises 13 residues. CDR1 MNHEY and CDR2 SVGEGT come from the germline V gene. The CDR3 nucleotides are TGTGCCAGCAGTTACTTATCTAGCGGGAGTCGGTACTTC. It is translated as CASSYLSSGSRYF.

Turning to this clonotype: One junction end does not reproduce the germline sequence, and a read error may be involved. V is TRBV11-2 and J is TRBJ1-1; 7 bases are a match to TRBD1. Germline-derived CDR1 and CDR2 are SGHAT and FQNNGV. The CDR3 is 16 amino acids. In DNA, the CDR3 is TGTGCCAGCAGCTTGGAGTTGACAGGGAGAAACACGGAAGCTTTCTTT. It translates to CASSLELTGRNTEAFF.

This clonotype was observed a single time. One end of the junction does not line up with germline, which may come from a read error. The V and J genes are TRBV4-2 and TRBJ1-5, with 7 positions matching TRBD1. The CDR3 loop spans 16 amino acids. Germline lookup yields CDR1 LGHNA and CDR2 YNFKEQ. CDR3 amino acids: CVSSRTGQIINQPHHF. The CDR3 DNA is TGTGTCAGCAGCCGCACGGGACAGATAATAAATCAGCCCCACCATTTT.

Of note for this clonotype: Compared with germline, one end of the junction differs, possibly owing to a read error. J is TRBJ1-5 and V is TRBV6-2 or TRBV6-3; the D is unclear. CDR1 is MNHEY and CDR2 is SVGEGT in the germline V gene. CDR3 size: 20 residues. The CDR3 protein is CANSFEFVVYVSGLNQPQHF. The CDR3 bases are TGTGCCAACAGTTTCGAATTTGTGGTATATGTCAGCGGTCTTAATCAACCCCAGCATTTT.

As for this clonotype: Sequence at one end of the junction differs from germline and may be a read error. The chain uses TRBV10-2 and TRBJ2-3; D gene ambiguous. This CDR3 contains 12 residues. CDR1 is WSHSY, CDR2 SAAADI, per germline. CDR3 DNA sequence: TGCGCCAGCAGTGGGGTAGTGGATACGCAATATTTT. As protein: CASSGVVDTQYF.

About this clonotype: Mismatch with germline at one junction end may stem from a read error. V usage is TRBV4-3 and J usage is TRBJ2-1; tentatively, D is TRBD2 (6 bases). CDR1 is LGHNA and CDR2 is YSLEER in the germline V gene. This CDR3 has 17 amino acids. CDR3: CTSSKTSGLTGAHEQFF. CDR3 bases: TGCACCAGCAGCAAGACTTCTGGACTAACGGGAGCCCATGAGCAGTTCTTC.

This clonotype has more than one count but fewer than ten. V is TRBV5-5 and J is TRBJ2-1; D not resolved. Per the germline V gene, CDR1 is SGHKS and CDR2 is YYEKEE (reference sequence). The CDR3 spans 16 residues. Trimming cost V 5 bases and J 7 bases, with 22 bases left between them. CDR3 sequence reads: CASSRTNGEVRNEQFF. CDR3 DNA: TGTGCCAGCAGTCGAACTAACGGTGAAGTCAGGAATGAGCAGTTCTTC.

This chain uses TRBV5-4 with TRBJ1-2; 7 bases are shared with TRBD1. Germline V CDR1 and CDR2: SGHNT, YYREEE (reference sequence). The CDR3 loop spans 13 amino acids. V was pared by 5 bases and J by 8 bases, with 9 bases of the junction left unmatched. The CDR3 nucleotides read TGTGCCAGCAGTGTGGACAGGTTCGACGGCTACACCTTC. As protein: CASSVDRFDGYTF.

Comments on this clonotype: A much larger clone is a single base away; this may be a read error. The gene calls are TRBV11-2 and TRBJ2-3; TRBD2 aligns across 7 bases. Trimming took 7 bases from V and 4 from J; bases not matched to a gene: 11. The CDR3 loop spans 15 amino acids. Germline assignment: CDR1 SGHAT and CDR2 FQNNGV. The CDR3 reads CASKIEGGPADTQYF. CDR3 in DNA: TGTGCCAGCAAGATAGAGGGAGGGCCCGCAGATACGCAGTATTTT.

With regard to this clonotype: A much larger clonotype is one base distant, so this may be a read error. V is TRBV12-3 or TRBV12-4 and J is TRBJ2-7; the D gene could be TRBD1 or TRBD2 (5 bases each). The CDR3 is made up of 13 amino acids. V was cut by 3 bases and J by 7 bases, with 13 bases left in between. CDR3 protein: CASSFGTGGEQYF. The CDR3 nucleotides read TGTGCCAGCAGTTTTGGGACCGGCGGGGAGCAGTACTTC.

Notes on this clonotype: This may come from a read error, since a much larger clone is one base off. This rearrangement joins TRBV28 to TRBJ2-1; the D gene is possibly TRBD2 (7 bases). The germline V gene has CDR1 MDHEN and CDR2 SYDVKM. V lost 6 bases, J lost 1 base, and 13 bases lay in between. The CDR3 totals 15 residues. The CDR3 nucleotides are TGTGCCAGCAGAAGAGGGGGGGGATCCTACAATGAGCAGTTCTTC. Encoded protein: CASRRGGGSYNEQFF.

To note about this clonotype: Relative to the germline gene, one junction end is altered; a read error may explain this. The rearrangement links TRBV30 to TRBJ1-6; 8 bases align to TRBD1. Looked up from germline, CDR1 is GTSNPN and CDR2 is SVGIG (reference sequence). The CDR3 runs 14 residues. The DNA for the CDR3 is TGTTCCTGGACAGGGAGCTCCTATAACTCACCCCTCCACTTT. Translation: CSWTGSSYNSPLHF.

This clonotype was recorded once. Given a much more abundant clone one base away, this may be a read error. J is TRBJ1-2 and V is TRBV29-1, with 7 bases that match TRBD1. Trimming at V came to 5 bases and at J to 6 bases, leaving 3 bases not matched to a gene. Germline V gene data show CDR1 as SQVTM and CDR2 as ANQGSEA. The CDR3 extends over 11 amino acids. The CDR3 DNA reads TGCAGCGTTTTAAGGGGGCATGGCTACACCTTC. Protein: CSVLRGHGYTF.

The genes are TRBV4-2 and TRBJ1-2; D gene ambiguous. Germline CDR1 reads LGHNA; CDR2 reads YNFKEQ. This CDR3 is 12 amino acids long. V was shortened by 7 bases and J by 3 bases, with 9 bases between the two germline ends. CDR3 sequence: CASTYGDYGYTF. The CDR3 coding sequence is TGTGCCAGCACCTACGGGGACTATGGCTACACCTTC.

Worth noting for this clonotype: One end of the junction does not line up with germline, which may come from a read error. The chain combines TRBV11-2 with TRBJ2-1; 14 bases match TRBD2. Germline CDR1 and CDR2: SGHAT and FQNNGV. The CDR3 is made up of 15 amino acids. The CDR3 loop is CASSPGTSGSGDQFF. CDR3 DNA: TGTGCTAGCAGCCCCGGGACTAGCGGGAGTGGTGATCAGTTCTTC.

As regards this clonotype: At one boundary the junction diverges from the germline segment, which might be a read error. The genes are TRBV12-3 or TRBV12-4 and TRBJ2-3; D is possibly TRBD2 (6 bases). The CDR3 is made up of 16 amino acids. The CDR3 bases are TGTGCCAGTAGTTTAAGGCGCGGGGATGGCACAGATACGCAGTATTTT. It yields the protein CASSLRRGDGTDTQYF.

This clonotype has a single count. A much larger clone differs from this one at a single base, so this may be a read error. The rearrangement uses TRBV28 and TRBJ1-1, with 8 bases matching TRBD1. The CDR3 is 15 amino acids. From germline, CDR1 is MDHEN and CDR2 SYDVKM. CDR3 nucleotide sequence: TGTGCCAGCAGAACGGGGCGACAGGGGTTCACTGAACCTTTCTTT. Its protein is CASRTGRQGFTEPFF.

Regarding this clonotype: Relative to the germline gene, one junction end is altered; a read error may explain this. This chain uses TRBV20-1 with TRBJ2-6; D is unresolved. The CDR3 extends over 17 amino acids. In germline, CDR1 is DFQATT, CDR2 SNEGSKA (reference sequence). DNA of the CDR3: TGCACTGCTAGAGATCTTAGGGAACCCTCTGGGACCAACGTCCTGACTTTC. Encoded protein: CTARDLREPSGTNVLTF.

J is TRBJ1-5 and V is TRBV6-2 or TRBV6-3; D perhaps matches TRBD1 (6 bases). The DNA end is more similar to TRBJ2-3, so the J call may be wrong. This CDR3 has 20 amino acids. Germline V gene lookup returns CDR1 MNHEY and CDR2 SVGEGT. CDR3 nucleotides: TGTGCCAGCGGTCCAGCCCGCCAAACAGGGTTTCGAGTTGGCAATCAGCCCCAGTATTTT. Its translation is CASGPARQTGFRVGNQPQYF.

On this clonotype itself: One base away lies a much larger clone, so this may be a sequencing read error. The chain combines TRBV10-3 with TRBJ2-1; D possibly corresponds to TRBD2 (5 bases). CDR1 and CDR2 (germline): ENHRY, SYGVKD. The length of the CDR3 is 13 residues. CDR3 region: CAISERPGNEQLF. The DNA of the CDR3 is TGTGCCATCAGTGAGAGACCGGGGAATGAGCAGTTGTTC.

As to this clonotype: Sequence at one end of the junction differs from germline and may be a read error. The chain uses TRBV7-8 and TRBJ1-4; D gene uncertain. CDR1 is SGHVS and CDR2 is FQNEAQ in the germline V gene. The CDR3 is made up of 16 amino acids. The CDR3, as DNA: TGTGTCAGCAGCCGCTCTTCCACAAGGCTAAATGAAAAACTGTTTTTT. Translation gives CVSSRSSTRLNEKLFF.

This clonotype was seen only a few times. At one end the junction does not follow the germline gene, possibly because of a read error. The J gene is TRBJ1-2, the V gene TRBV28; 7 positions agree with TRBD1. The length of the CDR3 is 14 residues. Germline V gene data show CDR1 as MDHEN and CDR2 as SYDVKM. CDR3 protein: CPSSLLGTDYGYTF. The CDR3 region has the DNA TGTCCCAGTAGCCTTCTGGGGACAGACTATGGCTACACCTTC.

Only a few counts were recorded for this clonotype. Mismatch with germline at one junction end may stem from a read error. CDR3 residues: CASSLLRITNHGYTF. The CDR3 nucleotides are TGTGCCAGCAGCTTGCTCCGGATAACTAACCATGGCTACACCTTC. The genes are TRBV7-9 and TRBJ1-2; D not certain. The CDR3 covers 15 residues. Germline-derived CDR1 and CDR2 are SEHNR and FQNEAQ (reference sequence).

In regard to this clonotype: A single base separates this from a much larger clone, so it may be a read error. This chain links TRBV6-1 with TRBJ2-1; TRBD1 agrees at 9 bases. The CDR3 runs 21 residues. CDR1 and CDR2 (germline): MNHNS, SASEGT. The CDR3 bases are TGTGCCAGCAGTGAGGGGCTGGTGGGACAGGGAGAGATGAGTTCCTACAATAAGCAGTTCTTC. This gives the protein CASSEGLVGQGEMSSYNKQFF.

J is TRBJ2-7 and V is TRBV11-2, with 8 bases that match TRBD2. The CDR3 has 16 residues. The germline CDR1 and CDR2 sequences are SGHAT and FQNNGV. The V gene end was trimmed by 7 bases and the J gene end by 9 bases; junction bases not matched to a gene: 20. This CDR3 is CASTRMAWAGGDGQYF. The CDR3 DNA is TGTGCCAGCACCCGAATGGCGTGGGCCGGGGGGGACGGGCAGTACTTC.

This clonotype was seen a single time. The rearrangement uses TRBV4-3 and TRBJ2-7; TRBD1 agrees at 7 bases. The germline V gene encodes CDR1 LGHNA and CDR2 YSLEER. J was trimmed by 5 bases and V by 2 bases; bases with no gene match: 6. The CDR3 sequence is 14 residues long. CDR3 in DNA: TGCGCCAGCAGCCAATCGGACAGGACCCACGAGCAGTACTTC. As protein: CASSQSDRTHEQYF.

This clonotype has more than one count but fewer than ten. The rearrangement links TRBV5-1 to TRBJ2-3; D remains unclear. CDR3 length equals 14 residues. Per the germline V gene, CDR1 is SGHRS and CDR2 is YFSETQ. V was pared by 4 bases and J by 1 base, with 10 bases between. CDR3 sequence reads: CASSLQIGTDTQYF. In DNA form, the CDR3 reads TGCGCCAGCAGCCTACAGATTGGCACAGATACGCAGTATTTT. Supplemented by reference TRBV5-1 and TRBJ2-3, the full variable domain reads KAGVTQTPRYLIKTRGQQVTLSCSPISGHRSVSWYQQTPGQGLQFLFEYFSETQRNKGNFPGRFSGRQFSNSRSEMNVSTLELGDSALYLCASSLQIGTDTQYFGPGTRLTVL.